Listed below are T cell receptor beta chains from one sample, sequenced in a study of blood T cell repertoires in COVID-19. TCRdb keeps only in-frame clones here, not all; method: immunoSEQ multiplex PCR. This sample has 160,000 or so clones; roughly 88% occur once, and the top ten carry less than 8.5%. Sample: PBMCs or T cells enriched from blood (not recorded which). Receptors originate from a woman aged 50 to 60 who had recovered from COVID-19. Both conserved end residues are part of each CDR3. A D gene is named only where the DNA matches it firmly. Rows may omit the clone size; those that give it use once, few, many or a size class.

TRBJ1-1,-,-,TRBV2,CASSWGGMNTEAFF,TGTGCCAGCAGTTGGGGGGGGATGAACACTGAAGCTTTCTTT
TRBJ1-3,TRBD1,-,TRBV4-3,CASSRHAGTGGAGGNTIYF,TGCGCCAGCAGCCGTCACGCCGGGACAGGGGGCGCGGGGGGAAACACCATATATTTT
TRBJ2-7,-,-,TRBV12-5,CASGAGVAYEQYF,TGTGCTAGTGGTGCAGGGGTTGCCTACGAGCAGTACTTC
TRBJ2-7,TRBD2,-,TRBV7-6,CASSLASSGGTYEQYF,TGTGCCAGCAGCTTAGCGTCTAGCGGGGGAACATACGAGCAGTACTTC
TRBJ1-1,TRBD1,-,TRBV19,CASSVTGTGGSGTEAFF,TGTGCCAGTAGTGTCACCGGGACAGGGGGCTCTGGCACTGAAGCTTTCTTT
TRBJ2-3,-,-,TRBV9,CASSVGPVADTQYF,TGTGCCAGCAGCGTAGGTCCCGTCGCAGATACGCAGTATTTT
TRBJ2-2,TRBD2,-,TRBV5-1,CASSPRISGVTGELFF,TGCGCCAGCAGCCCTCGTATTAGCGGGGTCACCGGGGAGCTGTTTTTT
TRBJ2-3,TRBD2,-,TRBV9,CASSSWGTSGNTDTQYF,TGTGCCAGCAGCTCGTGGGGGACTAGCGGAAACACAGATACGCAGTATTTT
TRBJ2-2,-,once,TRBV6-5,CASSYSRGGRAGELFF,TGTGCCAGCAGTTACTCGAGAGGGGGTCGGGCCGGGGAGCTGTTTTTT
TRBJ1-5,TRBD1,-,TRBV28,CASSSHRGGGNQPQHF,TGTGCCAGCAGTTCCCACAGGGGGGGAGGGAATCAGCCCCAGCATTTT
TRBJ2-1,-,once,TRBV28,CASSTLKQGWEQFF,TGTGCCAGCAGTACCCTCAAACAGGGTTGGGAGCAGTTCTTC
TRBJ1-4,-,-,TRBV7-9,CASSPGWGASNEKLFF,TGTGCCAGCAGCCCCGGCTGGGGCGCCTCTAATGAAAAACTGTTTTTT
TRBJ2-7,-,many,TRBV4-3,CASSQDRGTPSYEQYF,TGCGCCAGCAGCCAAGATCGTGGGACACCCTCCTACGAGCAGTACTTC
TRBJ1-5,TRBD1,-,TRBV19,CASRGGQVNQPQHF,TGTGCCAGTAGGGGGGGACAGGTCAATCAGCCCCAGCATTTT
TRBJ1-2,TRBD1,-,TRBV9,CASSVGGQGNRGYTF,TGTGCCAGCAGCGTAGGAGGACAGGGGAATCGTGGCTACACCTTC
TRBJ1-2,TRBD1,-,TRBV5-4,CASSPRDRPNYGYTF,TGTGCCAGCAGCCCAAGGGACAGACCTAACTATGGCTACACCTTC
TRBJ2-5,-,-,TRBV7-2,CASSLADYRETQYF,TGTGCCAGCAGCTTAGCAGATTACAGGGAGACCCAGTACTTC
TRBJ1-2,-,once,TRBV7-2,CASSLVGEGGYGYTF,TGTGCCAGCAGCTTAGTGGGGGAGGGAGGCTATGGCTACACCTTC
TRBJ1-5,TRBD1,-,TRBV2,CASSQRQGSNYQPQHF,TGTGCCAGCAGTCAACGACAGGGGTCGAACTATCAGCCCCAGCATTTT
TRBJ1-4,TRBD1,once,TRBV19,CASSMNRGEKLFF,TGTGCCAGTAGTATGAACAGGGGAGAAAAACTGTTTTTT
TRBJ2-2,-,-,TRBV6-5,CASSPGGELFF,TGTGCCAGCAGTCCAGGGGGGGAGCTGTTTTTT
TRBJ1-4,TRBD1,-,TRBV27,CASSFGTGNEKLFF,TGTGCCAGCAGTTTCGGGACAGGGAATGAAAAACTGTTTTTT
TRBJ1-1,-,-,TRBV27,CASSLWAATEAFF,TGTGCCAGCAGTTTATGGGCAGCCACTGAAGCTTTCTTT
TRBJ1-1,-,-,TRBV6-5,CASSYREVNTEAFF,TGTGCCAGCAGTTACAGGGAGGTGAACACTGAAGCTTTCTTT
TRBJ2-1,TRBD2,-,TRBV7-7,CASSPSGAGGYNEQFF,TGTGCTAGCAGCCCCTCAGGGGCGGGGGGGTACAATGAGCAGTTCTTC
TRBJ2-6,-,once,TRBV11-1,CASSQANSGANVLTF,TGTGCCAGCAGTCAAGCAAACTCTGGGGCCAACGTCCTGACTTTC
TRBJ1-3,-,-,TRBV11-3,CASSYRGSGLSGNTIYF,TGTGCCAGCAGCTACCGGGGATCAGGACTCTCTGGAAACACCATATATTTT
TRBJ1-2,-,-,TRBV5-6,CASSLPLSGGYTF,TGTGCCAGCAGCTTACCCCTCTCGGGTGGCTACACCTTC
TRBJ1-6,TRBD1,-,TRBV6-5,CASSFGDRGHSPLHF,TGTGCCAGCAGTTTTGGGGACAGGGGGCATTCACCCCTCCACTTT
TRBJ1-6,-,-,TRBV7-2,CASSETGPEYNSPLHF,TGTGCCAGCAGCGAAACAGGGCCGGAGTATAATTCACCCCTCCACTTT
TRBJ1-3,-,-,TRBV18,CASSPGQGMPGNTIYF,TGTGCCAGCTCACCAGGTCAGGGGATGCCTGGAAACACCATATATTTT
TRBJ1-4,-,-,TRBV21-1,CATSGTGGAQRAEEKLFF,TGTGCCACCAGCGGGACAGGGGGCGCCCAAAGGGCTGAGGAAAAACTGTTTTTT
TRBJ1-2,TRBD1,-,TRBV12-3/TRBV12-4,CASSRTGGYTF,TGTGCCAGCAGTCGGACAGGTGGCTACACCTTC
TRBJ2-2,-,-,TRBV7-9,CASSSIRDGELFF,TGTGCCAGCAGCAGCATACGAGACGGGGAGCTGTTTTTT
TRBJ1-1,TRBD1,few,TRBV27,CASSDTGTGGLNTEAFF,TGTGCCAGCAGCGATACCGGGACAGGGGGATTGAACACTGAAGCTTTCTTT
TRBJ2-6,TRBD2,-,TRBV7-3,CASSLLVAGAGANVLTF,TGTGCCAGCAGCTTATTGGTAGCGGGGGCTGGGGCCAACGTCCTGACTTTC
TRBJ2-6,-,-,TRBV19,CASSSPLGRGANVLTF,TGTGCCAGTAGTAGTCCACTAGGACGAGGAGCCAACGTCCTGACTTTC
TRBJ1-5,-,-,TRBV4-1,CASSQDGGANQPQHF,TGCGCCAGCAGCCAAGATGGGGGGGCAAATCAGCCCCAGCATTTT
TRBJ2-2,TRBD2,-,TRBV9,CASSVAPSGGTGELFF,TGTGCCAGCAGCGTAGCCCCTAGCGGGGGGACCGGGGAGCTGTTTTTT
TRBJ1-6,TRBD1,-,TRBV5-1,CASSLGQGVSPLHF,TGCGCCAGCAGCCTGGGACAGGGGGTTTCACCCCTCCACTTT
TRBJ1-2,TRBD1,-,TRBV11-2,CASSPGQGGFYGYTF,TGTGCCAGCAGCCCGGGACAGGGCGGGTTCTATGGCTACACCTTC
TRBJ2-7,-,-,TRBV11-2,CASSLDPGSYEQYF,TGTGCCAGCAGCTTAGACCCAGGGTCCTACGAGCAGTACTTC
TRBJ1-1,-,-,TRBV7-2,CASSPPRRGLGNTEAFF,TGTGCCAGCAGCCCTCCCAGAAGGGGGTTGGGAAACACTGAAGCTTTCTTT
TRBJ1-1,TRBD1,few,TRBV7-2,CASSGGQAYTEAFF,TGTGCCAGCAGCGGGGGACAGGCCTACACTGAAGCTTTCTTT
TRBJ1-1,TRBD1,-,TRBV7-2,CASTPTRQGAEAFF,TGTGCCAGCACCCCCACCAGACAGGGCGCTGAAGCTTTCTTT
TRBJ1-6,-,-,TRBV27,CASSLSRVNSPLHF,TGTGCCAGCAGTTTATCCAGGGTAAATTCACCCCTCCACTTT
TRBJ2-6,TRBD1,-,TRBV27,CASSFARDRGVHSGANVLTF,TGTGCCAGCAGTTTCGCCCGGGACAGGGGCGTGCATTCTGGGGCCAACGTCCTGACTTTC
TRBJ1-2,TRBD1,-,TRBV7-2,CASSLATGQVNGYTF,TGTGCCAGCAGCTTAGCAACCGGACAGGTTAATGGCTACACCTTC
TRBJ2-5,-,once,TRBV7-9,CASSAVGAGETQYF,TGTGCCAGCAGCGCGGTTGGGGCTGGGGAGACCCAGTACTTC
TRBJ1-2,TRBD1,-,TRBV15,CATSRTGGLGFGYTF,TGTGCCACCAGCCGCACAGGGGGTCTGGGATTTGGCTACACCTTC
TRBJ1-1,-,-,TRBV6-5,CASSYSQVSEAFF,TGTGCCAGCAGTTACTCACAAGTTTCTGAAGCTTTCTTT
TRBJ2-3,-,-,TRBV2,CASSEPRGSTDTQYF,TGTGCCAGCAGTGAACCTAGAGGGAGCACAGATACGCAGTATTTT
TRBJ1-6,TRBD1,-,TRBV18,CASSPRQGKSPLHF,TGTGCCAGCTCACCCCGACAGGGCAAATCACCCCTCCACTTT
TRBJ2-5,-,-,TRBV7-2,CASSLLTGFQETQYF,TGTGCCAGCAGCTTGCTGACAGGCTTCCAAGAGACCCAGTACTTC
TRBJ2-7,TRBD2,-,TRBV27,CASSPLLAGGSSYEQYF,TGTGCCAGCAGTCCACTACTAGCGGGGGGAAGCTCCTACGAGCAGTACTTC
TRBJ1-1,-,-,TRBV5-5,CASSLVQGTPNTEAFF,TGTGCCAGCAGCTTGGTGCAGGGAACCCCTAACACTGAAGCTTTCTTT
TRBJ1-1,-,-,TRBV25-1,CASSQGSTEAFF,TGTGCCAGCAGTCAGGGGAGCACTGAAGCTTTCTTT
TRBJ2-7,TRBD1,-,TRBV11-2,CASSFGQGSYEQYF,TGTGCCAGCAGCTTTGGACAGGGATCTTACGAGCAGTACTTC
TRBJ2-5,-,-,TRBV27,CASSLAGLETQYF,TGTGCCAGCAGTTTGGCAGGTTTGGAGACCCAGTACTTC
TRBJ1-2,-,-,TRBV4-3,CASSPRQNLNYGYTF,TGCGCCAGCAGCCCACGACAGAACCTCAACTATGGCTACACCTTC